The 2 T cell receptor beta chains presented below share a single source sample, sequenced in a study of T cells in localized non-small cell lung cancer. Generated by immunoSEQ multiplex PCR, the TCRdb table keeps only in-frame clones and is missing some. The sample includes around 33,000 clones, about 90% seen only once; the top ten take about 2.2%. The sample consisted of peripheral blood, taken before any cancer treatment. These receptor sequences come from a female donor over 55 with stage I lung adenocarcinoma.

The rearrangement uses TRBV10-3 and TRBJ2-7; D perhaps matches TRBD1 (7 bases). Germline V gives CDR1 ENHRY, CDR2 SYGVKD. Trimming left V 2 bases short and J 1 base short, with 12 bases between. The CDR3 consists of 15 residues. This CDR3 reads CAISEIAGGSYEQYF. CDR3 bases: TGTGCCATCAGTGAGATAGCAGGGGGGTCCTACGAGCAGTACTTC.

V and J are TRBV5-1 and TRBJ2-5; TRBD2 might be the D (6 bases). V was clipped by 4 bases and J by 6 bases, with 19 bases between them. The CDR3 is 15 residues long. CDR1 SGHRS and CDR2 YFSETQ come from the germline V gene. CDR3 loop: CASSSTTSWGKTQYF. The CDR3 nucleotides read TGCGCCAGCAGCAGCACCACTAGCTGGGGGAAGACCCAGTACTTC.